These 6 T cell receptor beta chains share one sample of origin, sequenced in a study of blood T cell repertoires in COVID-19. Libraries were prepared by immunoSEQ multiplex PCR; TCRdb keeps only in-frame clonotypes and omits some of them. Altogether approximately 290,000 clones are present, 70% to 90% being singletons, with the ten largest covering around 1%. Sequenced: peripheral blood. The origin of the receptors is a human donor with COVID-19, enrolled during active disease. The donor label of this sample is uncertain.

The V and J genes are TRBV28 and TRBJ2-1, with 10 bases lining up with TRBD2. CDR1 MDHEN and CDR2 SYDVKM come from the germline V gene. The junction had 13 bases not matched to a gene; V was cut back by 5 bases and J by 9 bases. The CDR3 has 16 amino acids. CDR3 nucleotide sequence: TGTGCCAGCAGTGTTCTAAAGACTAGCGGGCCCGTTGAGCAGTTCTTC. It yields the protein CASSVLKTSGPVEQFF.

DNA for the CDR3: TGTGCCAGCAGCGGCGAGAGTAGAGGCATGAACACTGAAGCTTTCTTT. Protein sequence: CASSGESRGMNTEAFF. The V and J genes are TRBV25-1 and TRBJ1-1; the D is unclear. The CDR3 length is 16 residues. Trimming removed 6 bases from V and 0 bases from J, with 17 bases in between. Germline CDR1 is MGHDK and CDR2 is SYGVNS.

The rearrangement uses TRBV18 and TRBJ2-7, with no clear D. The CDR3 has 12 residues. Trimming took 4 bases from V and 3 from J, leaving 7 bases between them. CDR1 KGHSH and CDR2 LQKENI come from the germline V gene. The CDR3 reads CASSQSDYEQYF. The CDR3 nucleotides read TGTGCCAGCTCACAATCAGACTACGAGCAGTACTTC.

This chain connects TRBV24-1 to TRBJ2-1, with 9 bases fitting TRBD2. The V segment lost 8 bases and the J segment 1 base; nucleotides outside the gene matches: 8. The CDR3 is 16 residues long. Per the germline V gene, CDR1 is KGHDR and CDR2 is SFDVKD. CDR3 sequence reads: CATKSTSGESYNEQFF. The CDR3 bases are TGTGCCACCAAATCGACTAGCGGCGAATCCTACAATGAGCAGTTCTTC.

This clone was seen a few times. The chain carries TRBV7-2 and TRBJ1-5, with D possibly TRBD1 on 6 matching bases. CDR1 is SGHTA and CDR2 is FQGNSA in the germline V gene. The CDR3 spans 15 residues. V lost 0 bases to trimming and J lost 5 bases, with 11 bases between them. The CDR3 loop reads CASSLAQGPDQPQHF. CDR3 coding DNA: TGTGCCAGCAGCTTAGCGCAGGGGCCTGATCAGCCCCAGCATTTT.

This chain links TRBV4-2 with TRBJ1-2; 8 nucleotides align to TRBD1. The germline V gene has CDR1 LGHNA and CDR2 YNFKEQ. V lost 4 bases, J lost 3 bases, and 4 bases stayed unmatched. This CDR3 is 14 amino acids long. CDR3 residues: CASSLGQGDYGYTF. The CDR3 DNA sequence: TGTGCCAGCAGCCTTGGACAGGGTGACTATGGCTACACCTTC.